These 8 T cell receptor beta chains were sequenced from one sample in a study of blood T cell repertoires in COVID-19. TCRdb keeps only in-frame clones here, not all; method: immunoSEQ multiplex PCR. The sample consists of roughly 120,000 clones, more than 90% of them appearing once. The sample comprised peripheral blood. These receptor sequences come from a man aged 50 or older with active COVID-19.

Here the CDR3 reads CASRLRGAPGNTIYF. For the CDR3, the DNA is TGTGCCAGCAGGCTGCGGGGGGCGCCGGGAAACACCATATATTTT. This chain connects TRBV11-2 to TRBJ1-3, with D tentatively TRBD1 (6 bases). In germline, CDR1 is SGHAT, CDR2 FQNNGV. V gave up 6 bases and J gave up 4 bases, with 16 bases separating them. The CDR3 has 15 amino acids.

The rearrangement links TRBV9 to TRBJ1-3, with D unresolved. V lost 4 bases and J lost 9, with 11 bases in between. From germline, CDR1 is SGDLS and CDR2 YYNGEE. The CDR3 length is 12 residues. The CDR3 nucleotides are TGTGCCAGCAGCCCTCCCGGAGTCACCATATATTTT. It translates to CASSPPGVTIYF.

V usage is TRBV6-1 and J usage is TRBJ2-7, with D uncertain. CDR1 and CDR2 from the germline V gene are MNHNS and SASEGT. The CDR3 consists of 12 residues. Trimming took 3 bases from V and 4 from J, leaving 7 bases between them. The CDR3 bases are TGTGCCAGCAGTGAGAGATATTACGAGCAGTACTTC. Translated: CASSERYYEQYF.

The J gene is TRBJ1-1, the V gene TRBV6-5; the D gene is possibly TRBD1 (6 bases). Trimming took off 5 bases at V and 3 bases at J, with 16 bases between the two ends. The CDR3 runs to 15 residues. CDR1 is MNHEY, CDR2 SVGAGI, per germline. The CDR3 spells CASSSAQGWDTEAFF. CDR3 nucleotides: TGTGCCAGCAGTAGCGCACAGGGTTGGGACACTGAAGCTTTCTTT.

The chain has TRBV5-1 and TRBJ2-1, with 8 bases lining up with TRBD2. The CDR3 spans 16 residues. V was clipped by 3 bases and J by 4 bases; unmatched bases: 9. CDR1 and CDR2 from the germline V gene are SGHRS and YFSETQ. In DNA, the CDR3 is TGCGCCAGCAGCTCTCCCACTAGCGGAAGATACAATGAGCAGTTCTTC. Protein: CASSSPTSGRYNEQFF.

This chain links TRBV18 with TRBJ1-5, with 9 bases that match TRBD1. Germline trimming cut 5 bases from V and 5 bases from J; bases unmatched to any gene: 7. The CDR3 is 15 residues long. CDR1 and CDR2 (germline): KGHSH, LQKENI. CDR3 nucleotide sequence: TGTGCCAGCTCATCGGGACAGGGTCTCCATCAGCCCCAGCATTTT. Translation gives CASSSGQGLHQPQHF.

This chain joins TRBV7-8 and TRBJ1-1, with D hard to call. CDR3 length equals 15 residues. V was trimmed by 0 bases and J by 5 bases, leaving 13 bases between them. CDR1 SGHVS and CDR2 FQNEAQ come from the germline V gene. The CDR3 sequence: CASSLARGGPTEAFF. The CDR3 nucleotides read TGTGCCAGCAGCTTAGCGCGCGGCGGGCCAACTGAAGCTTTCTTT.

The CDR3 sequence is CASSPQAGRGDTQYF. CDR3 sequence (DNA): TGTGCCAGCAGCCCCCAAGCGGGGAGGGGAGATACGCAGTATTTT. The chain uses TRBV7-8 and TRBJ2-3; 7 nucleotides align to TRBD2. The length of the CDR3 is 15 residues. Per germline, CDR1 SGHVS and CDR2 FQNEAQ. The trim removed 5 bases at V and 5 bases at J, leaving 10 bases unmatched.